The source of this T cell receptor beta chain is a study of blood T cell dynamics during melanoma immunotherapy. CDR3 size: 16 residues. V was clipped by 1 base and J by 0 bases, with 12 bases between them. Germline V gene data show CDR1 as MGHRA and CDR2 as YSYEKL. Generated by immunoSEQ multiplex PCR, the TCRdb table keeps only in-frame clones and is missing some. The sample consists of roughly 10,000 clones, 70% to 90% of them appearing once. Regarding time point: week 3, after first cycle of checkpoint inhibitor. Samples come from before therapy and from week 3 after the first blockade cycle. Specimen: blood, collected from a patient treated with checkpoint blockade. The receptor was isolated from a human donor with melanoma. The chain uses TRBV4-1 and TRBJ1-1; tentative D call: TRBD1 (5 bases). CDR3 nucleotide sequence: TGCGCCAGCAGCCAAGGGTACCGGGGGGTGAACACTGAAGCTTTCTTT. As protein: CASSQGYRGVNTEAFF.